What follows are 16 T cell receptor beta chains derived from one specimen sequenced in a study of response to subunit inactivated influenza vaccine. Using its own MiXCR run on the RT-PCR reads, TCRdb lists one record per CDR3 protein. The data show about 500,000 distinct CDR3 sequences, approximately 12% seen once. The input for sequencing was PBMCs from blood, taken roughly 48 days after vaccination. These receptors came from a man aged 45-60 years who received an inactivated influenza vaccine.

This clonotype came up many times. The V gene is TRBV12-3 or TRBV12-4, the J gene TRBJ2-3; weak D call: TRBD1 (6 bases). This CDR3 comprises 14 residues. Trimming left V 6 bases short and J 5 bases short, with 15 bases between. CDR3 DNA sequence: TGTGCCAGCAGACCCCGGACAGTGAGAGATACGCAGTATTTT. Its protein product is CASRPRTVRDTQYF.

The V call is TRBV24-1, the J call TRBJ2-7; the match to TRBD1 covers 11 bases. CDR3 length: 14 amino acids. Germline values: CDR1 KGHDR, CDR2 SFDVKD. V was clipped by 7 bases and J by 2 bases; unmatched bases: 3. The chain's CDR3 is CATSPGQGAYEQYF. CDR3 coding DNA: TGTGCCACCAGCCCGGGACAGGGGGCCTACGAGCAGTACTTC.

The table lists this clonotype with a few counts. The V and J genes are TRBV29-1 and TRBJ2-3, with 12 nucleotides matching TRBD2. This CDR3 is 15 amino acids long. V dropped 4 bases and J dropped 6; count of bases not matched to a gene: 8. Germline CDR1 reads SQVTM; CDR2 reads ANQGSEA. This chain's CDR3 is CSVGPDLAGGDTQYF. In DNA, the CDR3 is TGCAGCGTTGGACCCGACCTAGCGGGAGGGGATACGCAGTATTTT.

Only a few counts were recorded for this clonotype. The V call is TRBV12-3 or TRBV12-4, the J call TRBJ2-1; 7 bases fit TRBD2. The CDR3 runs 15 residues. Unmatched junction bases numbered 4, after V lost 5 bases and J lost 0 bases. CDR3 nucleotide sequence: TGTGCCAGCAGTCCTAGCGGCTACTCCTACAATGAGCAGTTCTTC. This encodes CASSPSGYSYNEQFF.

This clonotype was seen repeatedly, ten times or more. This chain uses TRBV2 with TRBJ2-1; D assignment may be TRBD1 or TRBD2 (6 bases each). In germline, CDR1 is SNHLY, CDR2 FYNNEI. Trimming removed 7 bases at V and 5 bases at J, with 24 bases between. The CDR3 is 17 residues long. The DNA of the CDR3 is TGTGCCAGCATGCCTCTTTTGGGCAGGGGAGGAAACAATGAGCAGTTCTTC. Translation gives CASMPLLGRGGNNEQFF.

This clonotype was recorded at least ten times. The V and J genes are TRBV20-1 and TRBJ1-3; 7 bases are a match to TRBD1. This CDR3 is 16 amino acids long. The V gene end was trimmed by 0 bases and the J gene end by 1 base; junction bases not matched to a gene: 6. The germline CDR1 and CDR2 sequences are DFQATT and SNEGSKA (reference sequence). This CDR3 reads CSARDRGVKSGNTIYF. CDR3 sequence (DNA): TGCAGTGCTAGAGACAGGGGGGTCAAGTCTGGAAACACCATATATTTT.

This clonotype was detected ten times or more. This CDR3 is CASSSQTGEQYF. CDR3 nucleotides: TGTGCCAGCAGCTCTCAGACGGGCGAGCAGTACTTC. The gene calls are TRBV5-6 and TRBJ2-7; no reliable D call. V was shortened by 3 bases and J by 6 bases, with 10 bases between the two germline ends. This CDR3 is built from 12 residues. The germline CDR1 and CDR2 sequences are SGHDT and YYEEEE.

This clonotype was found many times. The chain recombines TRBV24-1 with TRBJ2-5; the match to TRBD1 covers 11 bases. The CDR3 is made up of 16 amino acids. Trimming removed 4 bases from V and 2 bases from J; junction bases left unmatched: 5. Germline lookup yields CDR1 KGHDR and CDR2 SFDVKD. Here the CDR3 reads CATSEAGTGGQETQYF. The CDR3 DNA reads TGTGCCACCAGTGAAGCCGGGACAGGGGGTCAAGAGACCCAGTACTTC.

CDR3 in amino acids: CASSHSLMIGRTEAFF. The CDR3, as DNA: TGCGCCAGCAGCCACTCACTCATGATAGGGAGGACTGAAGCTTTCTTT. V usage is TRBV4-1 and J usage is TRBJ1-1; D gene uncertain. CDR3 length: 16 amino acids. Trimming cost V 3 bases and J 5 bases, with 19 bases left between them. Per germline, CDR1 MGHRA and CDR2 YSYEKL.

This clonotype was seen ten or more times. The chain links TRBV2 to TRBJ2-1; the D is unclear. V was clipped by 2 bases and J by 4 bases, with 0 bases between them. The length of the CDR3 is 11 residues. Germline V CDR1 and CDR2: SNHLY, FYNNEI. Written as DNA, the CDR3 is TGTGCCAGCAGTGAATACAATGAGCAGTTCTTC. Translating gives CASSEYNEQFF.

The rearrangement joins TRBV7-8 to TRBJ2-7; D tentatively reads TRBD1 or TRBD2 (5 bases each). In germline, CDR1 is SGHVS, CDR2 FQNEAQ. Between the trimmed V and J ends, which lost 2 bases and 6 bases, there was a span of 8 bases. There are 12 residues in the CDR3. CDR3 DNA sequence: TGTGCCAGCAGCTTATGGGGGACCGAGCAGTACTTC. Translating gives CASSLWGTEQYF.

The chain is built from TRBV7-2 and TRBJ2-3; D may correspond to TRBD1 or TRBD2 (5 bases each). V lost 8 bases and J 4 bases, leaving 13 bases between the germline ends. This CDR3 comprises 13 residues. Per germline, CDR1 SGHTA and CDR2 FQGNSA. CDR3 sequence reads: CASGAGRADTQYF. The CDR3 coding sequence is TGTGCCAGCGGGGCAGGGCGGGCAGATACGCAGTATTTT.

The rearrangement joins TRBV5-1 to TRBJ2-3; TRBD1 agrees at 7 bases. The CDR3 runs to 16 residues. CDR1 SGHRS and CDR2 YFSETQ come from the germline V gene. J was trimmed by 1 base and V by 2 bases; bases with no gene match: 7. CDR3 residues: CASSFGNTGGTDTQYF. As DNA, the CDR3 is TGCGCCAGCAGCTTCGGAAATACAGGGGGCACAGATACGCAGTATTTT.

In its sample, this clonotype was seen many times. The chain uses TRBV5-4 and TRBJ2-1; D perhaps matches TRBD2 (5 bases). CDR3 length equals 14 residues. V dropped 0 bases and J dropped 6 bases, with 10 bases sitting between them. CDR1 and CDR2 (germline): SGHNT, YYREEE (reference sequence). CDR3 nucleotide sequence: TGTGCCAGCAGCTTGGAAGCTAGCTCCAATGAGCAGTTCTTC. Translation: CASSLEASSNEQFF.

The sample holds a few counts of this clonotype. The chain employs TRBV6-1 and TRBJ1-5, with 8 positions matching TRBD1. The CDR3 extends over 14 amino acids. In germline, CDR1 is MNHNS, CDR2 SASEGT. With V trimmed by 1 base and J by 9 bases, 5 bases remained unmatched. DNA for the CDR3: TGTGCCAGCAGTGAAGGGGGACAGGATCTGCCCCAGCATTTT. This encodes CASSEGGQDLPQHF.

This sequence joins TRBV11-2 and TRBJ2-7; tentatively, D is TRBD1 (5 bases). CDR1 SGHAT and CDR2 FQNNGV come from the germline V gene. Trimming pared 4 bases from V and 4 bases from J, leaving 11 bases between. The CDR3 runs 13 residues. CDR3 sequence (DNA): TGTGCCAGCAGCTGGGGCAGGCTTTACGAGCAGTACTTC. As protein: CASSWGRLYEQYF.